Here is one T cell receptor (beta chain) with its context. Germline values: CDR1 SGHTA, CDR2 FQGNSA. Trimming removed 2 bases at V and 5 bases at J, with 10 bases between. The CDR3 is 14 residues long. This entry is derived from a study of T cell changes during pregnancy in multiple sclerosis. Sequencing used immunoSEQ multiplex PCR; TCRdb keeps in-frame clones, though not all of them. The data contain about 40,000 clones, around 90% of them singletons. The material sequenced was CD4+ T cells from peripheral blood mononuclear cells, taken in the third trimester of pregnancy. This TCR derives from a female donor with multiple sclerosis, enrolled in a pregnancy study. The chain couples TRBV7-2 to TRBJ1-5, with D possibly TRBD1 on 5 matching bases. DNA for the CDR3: TGTGCCAGCAGCTTAAATACAGGCTATCAGCCCCAGCATTTT. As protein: CASSLNTGYQPQHF.